This T cell receptor beta chain was documented in a study of T cell changes during pregnancy in multiple sclerosis. CDR1 and CDR2 from the germline V gene are LGHNA and YNFKEQ. The CDR3 sequence is 15 residues long. V was trimmed by 1 base and J by 1 base, leaving 7 bases between them. The table came from immunoSEQ multiplex PCR; TCRdb's copy has only in-frame clones and leaves some out. The sample lists about 69,000 clones; 90% to 95% were seen once. The V and J genes are TRBV4-2 and TRBJ2-2; D perhaps matches TRBD1 (5 bases). The sequence came from a female donor in good health, enrolled as a control in a pregnancy study. The sequencing used CD4+ T cells from peripheral blood mononuclear cells, collected in the third trimester of pregnancy. CDR3 DNA sequence: TGTGCCAGCAGCCAAGCAGGGATGAACACCGGGGAGCTGTTTTTT. Translated: CASSQAGMNTGELFF.